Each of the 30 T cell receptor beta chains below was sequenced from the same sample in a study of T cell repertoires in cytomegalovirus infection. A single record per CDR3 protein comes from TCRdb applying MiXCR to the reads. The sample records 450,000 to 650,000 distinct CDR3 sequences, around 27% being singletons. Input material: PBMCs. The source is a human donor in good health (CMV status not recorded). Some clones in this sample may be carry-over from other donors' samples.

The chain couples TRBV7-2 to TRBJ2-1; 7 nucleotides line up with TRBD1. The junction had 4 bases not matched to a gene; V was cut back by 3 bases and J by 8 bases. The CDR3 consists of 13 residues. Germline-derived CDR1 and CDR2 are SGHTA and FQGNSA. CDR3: CASSFKGADEQFF. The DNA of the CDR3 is TGTGCCAGCAGCTTCAAGGGGGCGGATGAGCAGTTCTTC.

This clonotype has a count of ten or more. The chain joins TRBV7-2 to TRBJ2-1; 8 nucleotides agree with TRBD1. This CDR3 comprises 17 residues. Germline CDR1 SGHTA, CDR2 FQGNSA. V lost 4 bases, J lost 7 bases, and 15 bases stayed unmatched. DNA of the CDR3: TGTGCCAGCAGCTCAAGTCGACAGGGGCGAATCTTGAATGAGCAGTTCTTC. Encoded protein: CASSSSRQGRILNEQFF. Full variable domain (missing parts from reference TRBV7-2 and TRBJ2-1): GAGVSQSPSNKVTEKGKDVELRCDPISGHTALYWYRQSLGQGLEFLIYFQGNSAPDKSGLPSDRFSAERTGGSVSTLTIQRTQQEDSAVYLCASSSSRQGRILNEQFFGPGTRLTVL.

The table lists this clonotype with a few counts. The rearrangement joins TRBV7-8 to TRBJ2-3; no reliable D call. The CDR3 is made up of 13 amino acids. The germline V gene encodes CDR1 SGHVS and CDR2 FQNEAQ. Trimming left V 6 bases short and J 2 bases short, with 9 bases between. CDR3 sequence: CASRERFTDTQYF. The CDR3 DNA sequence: TGTGCCAGCAGGGAGAGGTTCACAGATACGCAGTATTTT.

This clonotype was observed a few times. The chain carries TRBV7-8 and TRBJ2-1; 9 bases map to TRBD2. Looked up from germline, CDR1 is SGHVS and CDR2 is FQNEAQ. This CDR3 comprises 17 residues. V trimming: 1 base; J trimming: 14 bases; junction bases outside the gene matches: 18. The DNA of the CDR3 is TGTGCCAGCAGCTTAGTTTCGGGGGGAGCGGGAGGCGGGGGGGAGTTCTTC. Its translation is CASSLVSGGAGGGGEFF.

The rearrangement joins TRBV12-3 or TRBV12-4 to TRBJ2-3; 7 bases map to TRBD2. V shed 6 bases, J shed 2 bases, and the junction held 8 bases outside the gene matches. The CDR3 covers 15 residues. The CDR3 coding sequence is TGTGCCAGCAGCATCTCTAGCGGCCTCACAGATACGCAGTATTTT. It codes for CASSISSGLTDTQYF.

CDR3 nucleotide sequence: TGTGCCAGCAGCCCAAAGCCTCGACAGGATGGCTACACCTTC. This sequence encodes CASSPKPRQDGYTF. The chain has TRBV7-4 and TRBJ1-2, with D possibly being TRBD1 (6 bases). Trimming cost V 5 bases and J 6 bases, with 16 bases left between them. Per germline, CDR1 SGHVT and CDR2 SQSDAQ. This CDR3 contains 14 residues. Complete variable domain (other parts from reference TRBV7-4 and TRBJ1-2): GAGVSQSPRYKVAKRGRDVALRCDSISGHVTLYWYRQTLGQGSEVLTYSQSDAQRDKSGRPSGRFSAERPERSVSTLKIQRTEQGDSAVYLCASSPKPRQDGYTFGSGTRLTVV.

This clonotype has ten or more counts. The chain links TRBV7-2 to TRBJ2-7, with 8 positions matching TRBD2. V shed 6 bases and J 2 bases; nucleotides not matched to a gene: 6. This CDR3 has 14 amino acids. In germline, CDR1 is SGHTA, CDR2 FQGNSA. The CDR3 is CASSIRSGTYEQYF. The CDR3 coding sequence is TGTGCCAGCAGTATACGTAGCGGGACCTACGAGCAGTACTTC.

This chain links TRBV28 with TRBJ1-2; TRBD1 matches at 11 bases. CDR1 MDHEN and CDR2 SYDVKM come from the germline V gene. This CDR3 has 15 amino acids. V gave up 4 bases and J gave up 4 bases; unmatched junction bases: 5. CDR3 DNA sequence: TGTGCCAGCAGTTCATCGGACAGGGGGCCCTATGGCTACACCTTC. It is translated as CASSSSDRGPYGYTF.

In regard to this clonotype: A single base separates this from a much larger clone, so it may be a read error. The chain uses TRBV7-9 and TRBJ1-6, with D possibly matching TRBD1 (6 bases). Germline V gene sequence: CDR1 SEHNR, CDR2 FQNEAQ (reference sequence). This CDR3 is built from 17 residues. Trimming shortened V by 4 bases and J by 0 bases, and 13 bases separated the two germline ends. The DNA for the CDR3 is TGTGCCAGCAGCTACCGGGACACGAGCTCCTATAATTCACCCCTCCACTTT. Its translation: CASSYRDTSSYNSPLHF.

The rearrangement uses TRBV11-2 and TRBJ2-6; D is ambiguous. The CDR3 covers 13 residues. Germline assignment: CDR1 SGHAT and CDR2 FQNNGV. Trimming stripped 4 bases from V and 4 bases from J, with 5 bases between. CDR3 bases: TGTGCCAGCAGCTCCCAAGGGGCCAACGTCCTGACTTTC. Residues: CASSSQGANVLTF.

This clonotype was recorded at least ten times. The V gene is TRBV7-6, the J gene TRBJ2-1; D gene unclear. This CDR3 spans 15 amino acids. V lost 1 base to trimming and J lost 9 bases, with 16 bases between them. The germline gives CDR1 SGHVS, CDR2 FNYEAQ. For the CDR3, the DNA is TGTGCCAGCAGCTTAGTTATTTCAGGCCTGGGTGAGCAGTTCTTC. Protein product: CASSLVISGLGEQFF.

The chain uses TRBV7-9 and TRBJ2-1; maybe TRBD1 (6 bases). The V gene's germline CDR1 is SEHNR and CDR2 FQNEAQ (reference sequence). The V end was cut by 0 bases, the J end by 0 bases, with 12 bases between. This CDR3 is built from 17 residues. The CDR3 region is CASSLALGHFSYNEQFF. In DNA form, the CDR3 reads TGTGCCAGCAGCTTAGCCTTGGGACACTTCTCCTACAATGAGCAGTTCTTC.

CDR3 coding DNA: TGTGCCAGCGCGCGGGCCTACAATGAGCAGTTCTTC. Translation: CASARAYNEQFF. The gene calls are TRBV11-2 and TRBJ2-1; TRBD2 is a possible D gene (5 bases). The CDR3 covers 12 residues. Per the germline V gene, CDR1 is SGHAT and CDR2 is FQNNGV. Deletions cut 8 bases from V and 2 bases from J, with 7 bases between.

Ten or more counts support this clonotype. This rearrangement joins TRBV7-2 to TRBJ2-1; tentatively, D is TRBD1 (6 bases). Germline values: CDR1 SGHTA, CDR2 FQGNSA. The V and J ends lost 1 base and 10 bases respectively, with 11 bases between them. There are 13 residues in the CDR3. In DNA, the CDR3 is TGTGCCAGCAGCTTAGACAGGGCACGGGAGCAGTTCTTC. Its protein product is CASSLDRAREQFF.

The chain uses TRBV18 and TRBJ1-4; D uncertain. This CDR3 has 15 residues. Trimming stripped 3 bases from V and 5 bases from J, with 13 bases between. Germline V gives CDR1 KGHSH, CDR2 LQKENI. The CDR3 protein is CASSPNRGPNEKLFF. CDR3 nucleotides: TGTGCCAGCTCACCGAACAGAGGCCCAAATGAAAAACTGTTTTTT.

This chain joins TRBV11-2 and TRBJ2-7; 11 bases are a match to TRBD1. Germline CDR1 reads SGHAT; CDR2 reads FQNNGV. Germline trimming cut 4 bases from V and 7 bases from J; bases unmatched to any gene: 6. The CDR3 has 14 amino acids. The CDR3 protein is CASSSGTGGGEQYF. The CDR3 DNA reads TGTGCCAGCAGCTCCGGGACAGGGGGAGGTGAGCAGTACTTC.

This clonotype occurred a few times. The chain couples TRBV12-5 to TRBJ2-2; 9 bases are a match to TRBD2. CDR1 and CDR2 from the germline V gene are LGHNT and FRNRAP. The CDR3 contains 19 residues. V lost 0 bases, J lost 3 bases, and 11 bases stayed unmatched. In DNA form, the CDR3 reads TGTGCTAGTGGTTTGGTACAGGGTAGCGGGAGTTTATACACCGGGGAGCTGTTTTTT. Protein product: CASGLVQGSGSLYTGELFF.

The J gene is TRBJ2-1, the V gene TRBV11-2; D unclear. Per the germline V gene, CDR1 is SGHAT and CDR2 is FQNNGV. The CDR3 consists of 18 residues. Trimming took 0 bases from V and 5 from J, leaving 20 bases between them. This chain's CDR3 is CASSLDTVLGYIDNEQFF. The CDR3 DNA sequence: TGTGCCAGCAGCTTAGACACGGTCCTCGGGTATATCGACAATGAGCAGTTCTTC.

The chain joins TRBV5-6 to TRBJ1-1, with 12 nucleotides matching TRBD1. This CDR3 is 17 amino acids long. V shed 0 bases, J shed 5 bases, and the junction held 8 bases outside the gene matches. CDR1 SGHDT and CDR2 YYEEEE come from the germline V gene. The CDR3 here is CASSLARDRGQGTEAFF. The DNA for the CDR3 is TGTGCCAGCAGCTTGGCTCGGGACAGGGGGCAAGGGACTGAAGCTTTCTTT.

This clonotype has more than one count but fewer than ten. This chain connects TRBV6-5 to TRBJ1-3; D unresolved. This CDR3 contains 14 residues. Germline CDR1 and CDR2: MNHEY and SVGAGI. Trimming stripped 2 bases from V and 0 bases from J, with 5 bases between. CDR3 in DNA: TGTGCCAGCAGTTACAGACGCTCTGGAAACACCATATATTTT. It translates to CASSYRRSGNTIYF.

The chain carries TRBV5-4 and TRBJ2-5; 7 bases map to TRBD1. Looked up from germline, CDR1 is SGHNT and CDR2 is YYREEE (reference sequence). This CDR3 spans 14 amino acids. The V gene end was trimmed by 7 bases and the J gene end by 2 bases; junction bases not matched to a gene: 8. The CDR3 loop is CASASGTVQETQYF. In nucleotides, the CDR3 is TGTGCCAGCGCCTCCGGGACAGTACAAGAGACCCAGTACTTC.

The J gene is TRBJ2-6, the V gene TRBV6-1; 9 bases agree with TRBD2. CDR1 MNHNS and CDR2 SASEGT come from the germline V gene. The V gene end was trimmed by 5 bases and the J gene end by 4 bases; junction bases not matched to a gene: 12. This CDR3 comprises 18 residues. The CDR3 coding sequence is TGTGCCAGCAGTCCGCATAGCGGGAGACCCACCGGGGCCAACGTCCTGACTTTC. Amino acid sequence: CASSPHSGRPTGANVLTF.

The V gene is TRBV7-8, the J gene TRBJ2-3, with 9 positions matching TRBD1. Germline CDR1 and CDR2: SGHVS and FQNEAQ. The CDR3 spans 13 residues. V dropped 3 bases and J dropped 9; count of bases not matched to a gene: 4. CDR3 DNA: TGTGCCAGCAGCTTTCCAGACAGGGGGACGCAGTATTTT. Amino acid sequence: CASSFPDRGTQYF.

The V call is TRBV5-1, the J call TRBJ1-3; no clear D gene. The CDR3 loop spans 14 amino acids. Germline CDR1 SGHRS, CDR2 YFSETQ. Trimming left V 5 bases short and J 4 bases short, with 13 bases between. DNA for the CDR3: TGCGCCAGCAGTCGACCGGGCCCAGGAAACACCATATATTTT. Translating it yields CASSRPGPGNTIYF.

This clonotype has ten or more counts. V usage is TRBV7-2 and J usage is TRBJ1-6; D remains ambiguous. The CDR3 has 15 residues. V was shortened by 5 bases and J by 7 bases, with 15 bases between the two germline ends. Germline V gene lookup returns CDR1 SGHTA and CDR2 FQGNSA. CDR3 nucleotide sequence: TGTGCCAGCAGCGCACAAACAGTATACAATTCACCCCTCCACTTT. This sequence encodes CASSAQTVYNSPLHF.

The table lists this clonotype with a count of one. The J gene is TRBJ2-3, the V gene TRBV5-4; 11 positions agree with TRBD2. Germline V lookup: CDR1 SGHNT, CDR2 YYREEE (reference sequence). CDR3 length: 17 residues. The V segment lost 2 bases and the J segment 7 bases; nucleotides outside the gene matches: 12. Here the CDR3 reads CASSFGGLADSSNTQYF. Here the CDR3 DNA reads TGTGCCAGCAGCTTCGGGGGACTAGCGGACTCTAGTAATACGCAGTATTTT.

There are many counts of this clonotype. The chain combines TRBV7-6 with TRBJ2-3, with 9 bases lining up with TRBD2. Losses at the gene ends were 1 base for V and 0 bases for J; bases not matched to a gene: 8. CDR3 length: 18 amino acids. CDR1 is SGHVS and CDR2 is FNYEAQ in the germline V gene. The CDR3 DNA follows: TGTGCCAGCAGCTTAGGAGCAGCGGGAGGCCCTAGCACAGATACGCAGTATTTT. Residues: CASSLGAAGGPSTDTQYF.

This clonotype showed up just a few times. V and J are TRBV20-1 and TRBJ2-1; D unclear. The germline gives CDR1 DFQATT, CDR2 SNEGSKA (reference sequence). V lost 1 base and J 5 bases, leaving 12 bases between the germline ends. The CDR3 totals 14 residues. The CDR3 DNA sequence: TGCAGTGCTAGAGTACGGAGTCCCGACAATGAGCAGTTCTTC. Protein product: CSARVRSPDNEQFF.

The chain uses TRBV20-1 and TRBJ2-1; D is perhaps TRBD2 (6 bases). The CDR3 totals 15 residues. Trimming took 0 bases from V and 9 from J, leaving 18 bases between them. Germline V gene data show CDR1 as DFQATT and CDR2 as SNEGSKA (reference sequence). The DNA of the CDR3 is TGCAGTGCTAGAGATGGCCTAGCGCAGTACCTTGAGCAGTTCTTC. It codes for CSARDGLAQYLEQFF.

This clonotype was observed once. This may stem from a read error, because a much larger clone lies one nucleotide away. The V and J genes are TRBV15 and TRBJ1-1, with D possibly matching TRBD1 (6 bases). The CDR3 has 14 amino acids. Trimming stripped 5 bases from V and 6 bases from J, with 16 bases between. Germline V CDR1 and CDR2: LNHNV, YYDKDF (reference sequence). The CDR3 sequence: CATSGGGYRAEAFF. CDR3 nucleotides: TGTGCCACCAGCGGGGGAGGCTACAGGGCTGAAGCTTTCTTT.